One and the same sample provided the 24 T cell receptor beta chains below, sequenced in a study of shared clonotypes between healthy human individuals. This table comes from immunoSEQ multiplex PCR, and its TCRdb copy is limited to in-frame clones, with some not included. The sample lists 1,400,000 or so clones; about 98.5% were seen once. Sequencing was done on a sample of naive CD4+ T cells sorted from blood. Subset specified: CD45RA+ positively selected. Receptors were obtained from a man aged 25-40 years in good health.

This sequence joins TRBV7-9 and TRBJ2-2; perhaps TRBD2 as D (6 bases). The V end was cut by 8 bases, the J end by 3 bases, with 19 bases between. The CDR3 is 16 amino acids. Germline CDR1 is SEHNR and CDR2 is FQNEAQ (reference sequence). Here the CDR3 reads CASLPEGPRDTGELFF. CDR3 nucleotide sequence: TGTGCCAGCCTACCGGAGGGCCCTCGGGACACCGGGGAGCTGTTTTTT.

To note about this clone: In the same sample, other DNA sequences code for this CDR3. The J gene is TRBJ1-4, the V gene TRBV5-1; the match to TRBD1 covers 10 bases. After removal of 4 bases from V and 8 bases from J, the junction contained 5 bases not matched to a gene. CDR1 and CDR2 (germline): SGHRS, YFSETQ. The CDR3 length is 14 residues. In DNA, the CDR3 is TGCGCCAGCAGCCTTGGGACAGGGGAAGAAAAACTGTTTTTT. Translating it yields CASSLGTGEEKLFF.

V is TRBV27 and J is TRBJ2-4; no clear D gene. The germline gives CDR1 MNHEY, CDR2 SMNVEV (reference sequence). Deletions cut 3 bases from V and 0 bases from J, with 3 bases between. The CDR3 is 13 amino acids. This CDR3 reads CASSFRAKNIQYF. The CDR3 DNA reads TGTGCCAGCAGTTTTAGAGCCAAAAACATTCAGTACTTC.

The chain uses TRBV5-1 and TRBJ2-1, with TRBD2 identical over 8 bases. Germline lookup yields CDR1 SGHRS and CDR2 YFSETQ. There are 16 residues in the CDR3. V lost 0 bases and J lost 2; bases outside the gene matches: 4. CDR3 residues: CASSLGSSGPYNEQFF. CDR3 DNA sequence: TGCGCCAGCAGCTTGGGCTCTAGCGGGCCCTACAATGAGCAGTTCTTC.

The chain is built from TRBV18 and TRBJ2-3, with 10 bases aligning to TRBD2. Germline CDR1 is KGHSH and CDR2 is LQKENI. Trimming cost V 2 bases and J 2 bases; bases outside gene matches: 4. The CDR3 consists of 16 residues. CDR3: CASSPLAGGLTDTQYF. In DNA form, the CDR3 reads TGTGCCAGCTCACCATTAGCGGGAGGCCTCACAGATACGCAGTATTTT.

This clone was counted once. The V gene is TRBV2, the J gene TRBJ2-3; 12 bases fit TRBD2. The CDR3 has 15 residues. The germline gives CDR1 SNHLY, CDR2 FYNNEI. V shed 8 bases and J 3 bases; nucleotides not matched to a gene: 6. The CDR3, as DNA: TGTGCCAGCGGTAGACTAGCGGGAGTGACAGATACGCAGTATTTT. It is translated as CASGRLAGVTDTQYF.

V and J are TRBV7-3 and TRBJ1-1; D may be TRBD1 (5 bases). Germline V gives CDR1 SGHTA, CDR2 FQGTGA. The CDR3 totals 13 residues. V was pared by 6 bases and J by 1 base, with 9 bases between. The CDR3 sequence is CASRGERNTEAFF. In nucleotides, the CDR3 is TGTGCCAGCAGGGGGGAGAGGAACACTGAAGCTTTCTTT.

The CDR3 here is CASSLALAGLQNTGELFF. In DNA form, the CDR3 reads TGTGCCAGCAGCTTAGCGCTGGCGGGACTTCAGAACACCGGGGAGCTGTTTTTT. The rearrangement joins TRBV11-2 to TRBJ2-2; possibly TRBD2 for D (6 bases). V lost 1 base to trimming and J lost 1 base, with 16 bases between them. There are 18 residues in the CDR3. Germline values: CDR1 SGHAT, CDR2 FQNNGV.

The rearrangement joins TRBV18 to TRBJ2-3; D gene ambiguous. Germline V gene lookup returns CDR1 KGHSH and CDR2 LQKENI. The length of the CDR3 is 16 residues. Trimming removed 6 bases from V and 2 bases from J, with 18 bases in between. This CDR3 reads CASSHLSRGLTDTQYF. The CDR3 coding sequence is TGTGCCAGCTCCCACCTTTCTAGAGGCCTCACAGATACGCAGTATTTT.

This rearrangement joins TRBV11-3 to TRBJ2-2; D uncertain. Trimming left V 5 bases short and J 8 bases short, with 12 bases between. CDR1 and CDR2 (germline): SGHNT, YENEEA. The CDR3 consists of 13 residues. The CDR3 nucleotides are TGTGCCAGCAGCCCCTCTTCCGAAGGGGAGCTGTTTTTT. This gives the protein CASSPSSEGELFF.

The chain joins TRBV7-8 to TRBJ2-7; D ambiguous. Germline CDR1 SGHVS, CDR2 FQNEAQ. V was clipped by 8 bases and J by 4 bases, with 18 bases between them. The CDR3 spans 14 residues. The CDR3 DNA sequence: TGTGCCAGCCGTAGTCCTGCTGAGAGGTACGAGCAGTACTTC. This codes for CASRSPAERYEQYF.

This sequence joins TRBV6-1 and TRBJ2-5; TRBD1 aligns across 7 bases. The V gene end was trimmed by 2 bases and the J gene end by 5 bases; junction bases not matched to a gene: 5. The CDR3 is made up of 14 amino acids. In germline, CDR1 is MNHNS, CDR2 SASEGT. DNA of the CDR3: TGTGCCAGCAGTGAATTTAGGGGGCGGGAGACCCAGTACTTC. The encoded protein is CASSEFRGRETQYF.

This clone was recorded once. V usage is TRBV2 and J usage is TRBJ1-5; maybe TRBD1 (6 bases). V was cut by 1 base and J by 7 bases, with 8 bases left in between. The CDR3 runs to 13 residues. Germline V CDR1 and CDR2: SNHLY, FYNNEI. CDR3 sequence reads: CASSEGGPQPQHF. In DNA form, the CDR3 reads TGTGCCAGCAGTGAAGGGGGGCCACAGCCCCAGCATTTT.

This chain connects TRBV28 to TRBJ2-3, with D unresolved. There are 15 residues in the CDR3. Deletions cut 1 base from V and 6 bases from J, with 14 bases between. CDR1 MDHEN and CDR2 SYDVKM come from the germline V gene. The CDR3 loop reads CASSLSPGLRDTQYF. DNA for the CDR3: TGTGCCAGCAGTTTATCCCCGGGCCTAAGGGATACGCAGTATTTT.

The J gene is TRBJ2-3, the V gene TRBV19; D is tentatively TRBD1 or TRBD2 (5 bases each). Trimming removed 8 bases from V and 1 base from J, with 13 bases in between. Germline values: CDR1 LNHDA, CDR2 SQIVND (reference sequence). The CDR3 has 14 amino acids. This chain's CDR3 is CASRTLGGTDTQYF. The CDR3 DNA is TGTGCCAGTCGGACTCTAGGGGGCACAGATACGCAGTATTTT.

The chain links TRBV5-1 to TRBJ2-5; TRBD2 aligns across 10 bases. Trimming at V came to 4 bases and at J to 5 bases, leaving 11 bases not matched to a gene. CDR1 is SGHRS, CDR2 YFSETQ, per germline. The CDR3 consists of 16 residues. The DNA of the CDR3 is TGCGCCAGCAGCAGCCGGATAGCGGGAGGAGGGGAGACCCAGTACTTC. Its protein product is CASSSRIAGGGETQYF.

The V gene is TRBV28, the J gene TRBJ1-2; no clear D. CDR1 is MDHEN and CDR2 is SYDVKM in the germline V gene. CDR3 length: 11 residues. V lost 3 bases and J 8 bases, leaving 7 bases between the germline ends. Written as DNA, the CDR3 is TGTGCCAGCAGTTTTGCCGGCGGCTACACCTTC. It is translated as CASSFAGGYTF.

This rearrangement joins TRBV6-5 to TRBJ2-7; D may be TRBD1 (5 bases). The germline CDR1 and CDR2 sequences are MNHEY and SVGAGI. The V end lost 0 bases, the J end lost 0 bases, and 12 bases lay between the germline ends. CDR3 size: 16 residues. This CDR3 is CASSYSWGKSSYEQYF. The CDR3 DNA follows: TGTGCCAGCAGTTACTCTTGGGGCAAGAGCTCCTACGAGCAGTACTTC.

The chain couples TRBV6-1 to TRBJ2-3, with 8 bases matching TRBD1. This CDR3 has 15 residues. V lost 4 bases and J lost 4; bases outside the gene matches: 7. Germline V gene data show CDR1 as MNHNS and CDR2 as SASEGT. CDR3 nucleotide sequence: TGTGCCAGCAGTGGAGTGGAGACAGGGGCAGATACGCAGTATTTT. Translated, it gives CASSGVETGADTQYF.

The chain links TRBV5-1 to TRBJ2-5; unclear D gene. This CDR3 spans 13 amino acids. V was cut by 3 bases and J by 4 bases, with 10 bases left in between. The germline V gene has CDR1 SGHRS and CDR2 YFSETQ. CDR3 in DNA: TGCGCCAGCAGCTCCGACGGCAGAGAGACCCAGTACTTC. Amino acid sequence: CASSSDGRETQYF.

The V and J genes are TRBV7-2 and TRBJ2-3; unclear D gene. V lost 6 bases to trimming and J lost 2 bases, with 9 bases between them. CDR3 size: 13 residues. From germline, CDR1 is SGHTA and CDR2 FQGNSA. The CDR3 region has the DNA TGTGCCAGCAGAAGCAGTGCCACAGATACGCAGTATTTT. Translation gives CASRSSATDTQYF.

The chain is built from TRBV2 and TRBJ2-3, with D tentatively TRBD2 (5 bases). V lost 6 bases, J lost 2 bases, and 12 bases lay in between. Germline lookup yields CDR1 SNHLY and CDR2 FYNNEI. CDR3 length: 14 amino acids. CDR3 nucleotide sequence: TGTGCCAGCAGGGAGGACCGATACACAGATACGCAGTATTTT. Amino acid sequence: CASREDRYTDTQYF.

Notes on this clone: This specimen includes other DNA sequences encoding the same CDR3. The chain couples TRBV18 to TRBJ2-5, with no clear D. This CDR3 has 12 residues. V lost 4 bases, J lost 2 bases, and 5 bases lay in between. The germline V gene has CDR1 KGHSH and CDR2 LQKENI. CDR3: CASSLGQETQYF. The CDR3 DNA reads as TGTGCCAGCTCACTTGGGCAAGAGACCCAGTACTTC.

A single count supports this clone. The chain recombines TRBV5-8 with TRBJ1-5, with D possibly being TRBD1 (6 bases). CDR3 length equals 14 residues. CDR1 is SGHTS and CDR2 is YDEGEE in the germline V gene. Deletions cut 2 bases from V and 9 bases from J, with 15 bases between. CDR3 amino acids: CASSFSQGGLPQHF. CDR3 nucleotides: TGTGCCAGCAGCTTTTCACAGGGAGGTCTGCCCCAGCATTTT.